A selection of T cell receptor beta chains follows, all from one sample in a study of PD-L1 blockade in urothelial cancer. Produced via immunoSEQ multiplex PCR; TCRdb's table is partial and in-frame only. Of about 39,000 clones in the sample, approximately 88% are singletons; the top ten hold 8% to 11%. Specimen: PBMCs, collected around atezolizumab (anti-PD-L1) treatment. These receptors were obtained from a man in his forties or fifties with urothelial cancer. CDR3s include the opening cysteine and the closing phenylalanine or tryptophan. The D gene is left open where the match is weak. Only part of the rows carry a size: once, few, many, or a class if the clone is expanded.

cdr3_aa: CASSLWYALGQTNYGYTF
cdr3_nt: TGTGCCAGCAGTTTATGGTATGCTTTGGGACAGACTAACTATGGCTACACCTTC
cdr3_length: 18
clone_size: -
j_call: TRBJ1-2
v_call: TRBV28
d_call: TRBD1

cdr3_aa: CASSNGQGVYGYTF
cdr3_nt: TGCGCCAGCAGCAACGGACAGGGAGTCTATGGCTACACCTTC
cdr3_length: 14
clone_size: -
j_call: TRBJ1-2
v_call: TRBV5-1
d_call: TRBD1

cdr3_aa: CASSPQTGASGNTIYF
cdr3_nt: TGTGCCAGCAGCCCCCAGACAGGCGCCTCTGGAAACACCATATATTTT
cdr3_length: 16
clone_size: -
j_call: TRBJ1-3
v_call: TRBV7-8
d_call: -

cdr3_aa: CASSQEAWAGVYNEQFF
cdr3_nt: TGCGCCAGCAGCCAAGAGGCTTGGGCGGGAGTGTACAATGAGCAGTTCTTC
cdr3_length: 17
clone_size: once
j_call: TRBJ2-1
v_call: TRBV4-1
d_call: TRBD2

cdr3_aa: CAWSIGQNTDTQYF
cdr3_nt: TGTGCCTGGAGTATCGGACAGAACACAGATACGCAGTATTTT
cdr3_length: 14
clone_size: -
j_call: TRBJ2-3
v_call: TRBV30
d_call: -

cdr3_aa: CASSQGGLALGEQFF
cdr3_nt: TGTGCCAGCAGCCAGGGGGGACTAGCTCTGGGTGAGCAGTTCTTC
cdr3_length: 15
clone_size: -
j_call: TRBJ2-1
v_call: TRBV7-6
d_call: TRBD2

cdr3_aa: CASSPGLAVRQETQYF
cdr3_nt: TGTGCCAGCAGCCCCGGCCTAGCGGTGAGGCAAGAGACCCAGTACTTC
cdr3_length: 16
clone_size: -
j_call: TRBJ2-5
v_call: TRBV6-6
d_call: TRBD2

cdr3_aa: CASRKTGAATDTQYF
cdr3_nt: TGTGCCAGCAGAAAGACAGGGGCGGCCACAGATACGCAGTATTTT
cdr3_length: 15
clone_size: few
j_call: TRBJ2-3
v_call: TRBV19
d_call: TRBD1

cdr3_aa: CAIRYRSSYEQYF
cdr3_nt: TGTGCCATCAGGTATAGGAGCTCCTACGAGCAGTACTTC
cdr3_length: 13
clone_size: -
j_call: TRBJ2-7
v_call: TRBV10-3
d_call: -

cdr3_aa: CASSLPGQGGRGYTF
cdr3_nt: TGTGCCAGCAGTCTCCCTGGACAGGGAGGTCGTGGCTACACCTTC
cdr3_length: 15
clone_size: -
j_call: TRBJ1-2
v_call: TRBV7-9
d_call: TRBD1

cdr3_aa: CASSGTGTGHRGYTF
cdr3_nt: TGTGCCAGCAGCGGAACCGGGACAGGGCATCGGGGCTACACCTTC
cdr3_length: 15
clone_size: -
j_call: TRBJ1-2
v_call: TRBV9
d_call: TRBD1

cdr3_aa: CASRGGEWNTEAFF
cdr3_nt: TGTGCCAGCAGGGGGGGGGAATGGAACACTGAAGCTTTCTTT
cdr3_length: 14
clone_size: -
j_call: TRBJ1-1
v_call: TRBV6-1
d_call: -

cdr3_aa: CASSTLGRAEKLFF
cdr3_nt: TGTGCCAGCAGTACCCTCGGCAGGGCCGAAAAACTGTTTTTT
cdr3_length: 14
clone_size: -
j_call: TRBJ1-4
v_call: TRBV27
d_call: -

cdr3_aa: CASSGDRKYYGYTF
cdr3_nt: TGTGCCAGCAGCGGTGACAGGAAATACTATGGCTACACCTTC
cdr3_length: 14
clone_size: -
j_call: TRBJ1-2
v_call: TRBV5-4
d_call: -

cdr3_aa: CASSQRQGLSGYTF
cdr3_nt: TGCGCCAGCAGCCAACGGCAGGGACTCAGTGGCTACACCTTC
cdr3_length: 14
clone_size: -
j_call: TRBJ1-2
v_call: TRBV4-3
d_call: -

cdr3_aa: CASSKVTRRNQPQHF
cdr3_nt: TGTGCCAGCAGTAAAGTCACAAGGAGGAATCAGCCCCAGCATTTT
cdr3_length: 15
clone_size: -
j_call: TRBJ1-5
v_call: TRBV28
d_call: -

cdr3_aa: CASTPGRGKGETQYF
cdr3_nt: TGTGCCAGCACCCCTGGGAGGGGTAAGGGAGAGACCCAGTACTTC
cdr3_length: 15
clone_size: -
j_call: TRBJ2-5
v_call: TRBV6-5
d_call: TRBD2

cdr3_aa: CASGGTSGTDTQYF
cdr3_nt: TGTGCCAGCGGAGGGACTAGCGGGACAGATACGCAGTATTTT
cdr3_length: 14
clone_size: once
j_call: TRBJ2-3
v_call: TRBV2
d_call: TRBD2

cdr3_aa: CASSLGGRGGRTDTQYF
cdr3_nt: TGCGCCAGCAGCTTGGGCGGGAGGGGAGGAAGGACAGATACGCAGTATTTT
cdr3_length: 17
clone_size: -
j_call: TRBJ2-3
v_call: TRBV5-1
d_call: TRBD2

cdr3_aa: CASSLSGNTEAFF
cdr3_nt: TGTGCCAGCAGCTTAAGCGGAAACACTGAAGCTTTCTTT
cdr3_length: 13
clone_size: -
j_call: TRBJ1-1
v_call: TRBV7-3
d_call: -

cdr3_aa: CASSQELGGSQYF
cdr3_nt: TGTGCCAGCAGCCAAGAATTGGGGGGATCGCAGTATTTT
cdr3_length: 13
clone_size: -
j_call: TRBJ2-3
v_call: TRBV14
d_call: -

cdr3_aa: CASSSLGTSMVEQFF
cdr3_nt: TGTGCCAGCAGTTCTCTCGGGACTAGCATGGTTGAGCAGTTCTTC
cdr3_length: 15
clone_size: -
j_call: TRBJ2-1
v_call: TRBV28
d_call: TRBD2

cdr3_aa: CAWSSGLAGGGTQYF
cdr3_nt: TGTGCCTGGAGTTCGGGACTAGCGGGAGGGGGTACGCAGTATTTT
cdr3_length: 15
clone_size: -
j_call: TRBJ2-3
v_call: TRBV30
d_call: TRBD2

cdr3_aa: CASSLNRGDEQFF
cdr3_nt: TGTGCCAGCAGTTTAAACAGGGGCGATGAGCAGTTCTTC
cdr3_length: 13
clone_size: -
j_call: TRBJ2-1
v_call: TRBV28
d_call: TRBD1

cdr3_aa: CASSPSGQMNTEAFF
cdr3_nt: TGCGCCAGCAGCCCCTCGGGACAAATGAACACTGAAGCTTTCTTT
cdr3_length: 15
clone_size: -
j_call: TRBJ1-1
v_call: TRBV5-1
d_call: -

cdr3_aa: CASSLGVWNEQFF
cdr3_nt: TGTGCCAGCAGCTTGGGAGTTTGGAATGAGCAGTTCTTC
cdr3_length: 13
clone_size: -
j_call: TRBJ2-1
v_call: TRBV11-2
d_call: -

cdr3_aa: CASSSDTGANVLTF
cdr3_nt: TGTGCCAGCAGCAGCGATACTGGGGCCAACGTCCTGACTTTC
cdr3_length: 14
clone_size: -
j_call: TRBJ2-6
v_call: TRBV7-2
d_call: -

cdr3_aa: CASSPRLAGVSSEQYF
cdr3_nt: TGTGCCAGCAGCCCCCGGCTAGCGGGAGTCTCCTCCGAGCAGTACTTC
cdr3_length: 16
clone_size: -
j_call: TRBJ2-7
v_call: TRBV5-4
d_call: TRBD2

cdr3_aa: CSVEEGRGGPNEQYF
cdr3_nt: TGCAGCGTTGAAGAAGGTAGGGGAGGACCTAATGAGCAGTACTTC
cdr3_length: 15
clone_size: -
j_call: TRBJ2-7
v_call: TRBV29-1
d_call: -

cdr3_aa: CASSQAGGKNYEQYF
cdr3_nt: TGCGCCAGCAGCCAAGCAGGAGGGAAAAATTACGAGCAGTACTTC
cdr3_length: 15
clone_size: -
j_call: TRBJ2-7
v_call: TRBV4-1
d_call: -

cdr3_aa: CAISEGAGQVEKLFF
cdr3_nt: TGTGCCATCAGTGAGGGAGCCGGACAGGTCGAAAAACTGTTTTTT
cdr3_length: 15
clone_size: -
j_call: TRBJ1-4
v_call: TRBV10-3
d_call: TRBD1

cdr3_aa: CVTDSQMVQHF
cdr3_nt: TGTGTCACGGACAGCCAGATGGTCCAGCATTTT
cdr3_length: 11
clone_size: -
j_call: TRBJ1-5
v_call: TRBV28
d_call: -

cdr3_aa: CASSSSTGGTGELFF
cdr3_nt: TGCGCCAGCAGCTCGTCGACAGGTGGGACCGGGGAGCTGTTTTTT
cdr3_length: 15
clone_size: -
j_call: TRBJ2-2
v_call: TRBV5-1
d_call: -

cdr3_aa: CASSHPRPRGLAGGNQETQYF
cdr3_nt: TGCGCCAGCAGCCACCCTAGACCGCGAGGACTAGCGGGGGGGAACCAAGAGACCCAGTACTTC
cdr3_length: 21
clone_size: -
j_call: TRBJ2-5
v_call: TRBV4-1
d_call: TRBD2

cdr3_aa: CASSLLAEEGNF
cdr3_nt: TGTGCCAGCAGCTTGCTAGCGGAGGAAGGTAACTTC
cdr3_length: 12
clone_size: -
j_call: TRBJ2-7
v_call: TRBV7-9
d_call: TRBD2

cdr3_aa: CASTAGVIPYEQYF
cdr3_nt: TGTGCCAGCACAGCAGGGGTCATACCCTACGAGCAGTACTTC
cdr3_length: 14
clone_size: -
j_call: TRBJ2-7
v_call: TRBV5-6
d_call: -

cdr3_aa: CASSQDPTGKRYTF
cdr3_nt: TGCGCCAGCAGCCAAGATCCAACAGGGAAACGCTACACCTTC
cdr3_length: 14
clone_size: -
j_call: TRBJ1-2
v_call: TRBV4-3
d_call: -

cdr3_aa: CASSFRGGPTLEAFF
cdr3_nt: TGTGCCAGCAGTTTCCGAGGGGGCCCTACCCTAGAAGCTTTCTTT
cdr3_length: 15
clone_size: -
j_call: TRBJ1-1
v_call: TRBV28
d_call: TRBD1